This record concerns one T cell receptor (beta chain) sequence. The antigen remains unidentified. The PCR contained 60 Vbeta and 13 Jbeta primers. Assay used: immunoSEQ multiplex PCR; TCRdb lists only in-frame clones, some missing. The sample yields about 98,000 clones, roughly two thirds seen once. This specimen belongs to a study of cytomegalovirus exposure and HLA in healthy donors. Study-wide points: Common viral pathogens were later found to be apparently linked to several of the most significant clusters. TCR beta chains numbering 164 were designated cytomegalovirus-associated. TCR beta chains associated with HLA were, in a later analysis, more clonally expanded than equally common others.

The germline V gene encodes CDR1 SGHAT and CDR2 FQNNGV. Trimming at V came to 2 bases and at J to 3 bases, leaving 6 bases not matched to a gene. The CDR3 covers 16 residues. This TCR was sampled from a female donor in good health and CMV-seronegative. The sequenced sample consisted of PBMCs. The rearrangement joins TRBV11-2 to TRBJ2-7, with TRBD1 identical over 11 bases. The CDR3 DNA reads TGTGCCAGCAGCTTAACGGCAGGGACAGGGGGCTACGAGCAGTACTTC. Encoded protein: CASSLTAGTGGYEQYF.